The 8 T cell receptor beta chains below come from one sample, sequenced in a study of T cell responses to AZD1222 COVID-19 vaccine. Profiled with immunoSEQ multiplex PCR; TCRdb holds only in-frame clones, not every one. The data show over 100,000 clones, over 75% seen once. The sample in question was peripheral blood, obtained 28 days after the second AZD1222 dose. The receptors stem from an adult who received the AZD1222 COVID-19 vaccine.

The genes are TRBV7-7 and TRBJ2-1; tentative D call: TRBD2 (6 bases). CDR3 length: 14 residues. V was shortened by 7 bases and J by 5 bases, with 15 bases between the two germline ends. Germline lookup yields CDR1 SSHAT and CDR2 FNYEAQ (reference sequence). The CDR3 DNA sequence: TGTGCCAGCAACCGACTAGGGTTGCACAATGAGCAGTTCTTC. Residues: CASNRLGLHNEQFF.

This chain links TRBV9 with TRBJ2-5; D gene ambiguous. The CDR3 is made up of 14 amino acids. Trimming stripped 0 bases from V and 5 bases from J, with 11 bases between. Germline values: CDR1 SGDLS, CDR2 YYNGEE. The CDR3 bases are TGTGCCAGCAGCGTAGATCCAGCTGAGGAGACCCAGTACTTC. This translates into CASSVDPAEETQYF.

The genes are TRBV5-4 and TRBJ1-3; weak D call: TRBD1 (6 bases). The CDR3 spans 13 residues. Deletions cut 3 bases from V and 4 bases from J, with 8 bases between. The germline gives CDR1 SGHNT, CDR2 YYREEE (reference sequence). The CDR3 bases are TGTGCCAGCAGCTCCGACAGGGGAAACACCATATATTTT. Amino acid sequence: CASSSDRGNTIYF.

V usage is TRBV27 and J usage is TRBJ2-7; D is ambiguous. The V end lost 3 bases, the J end lost 0 bases, and 12 bases lay between the germline ends. CDR1 is MNHEY, CDR2 SMNVEV, per germline (reference sequence). The CDR3 extends over 15 amino acids. The CDR3 DNA follows: TGTGCCAGCAGTTTTGTCGGCAGGAGCTCCTACGAGCAGTACTTC. It codes for CASSFVGRSSYEQYF.

V usage is TRBV7-3 and J usage is TRBJ2-1; possible D gene TRBD2, 6 bases. With 6 bases removed from V and 7 bases from J, the gap between germline ends came to 16 bases. The CDR3 consists of 14 residues. The germline V gene has CDR1 SGHTA and CDR2 FQGTGA. For the CDR3, the DNA is TGTGCCAGCAGTGCGGGACTCCGTGGAAATGAGCAGTTCTTC. This codes for CASSAGLRGNEQFF.

The gene calls are TRBV28 and TRBJ2-7, with D maybe TRBD1 (6 bases). Trimming cost V 4 bases and J 1 base, with 17 bases left between them. Germline assignment: CDR1 MDHEN and CDR2 SYDVKM. This CDR3 region has 16 residues. CDR3 region: CASSSDDTGLSYEQYF. CDR3 in DNA: TGTGCCAGCAGTTCCGACGATACAGGGTTATCCTACGAGCAGTACTTC.

The chain joins TRBV4-1 to TRBJ2-5, with D unresolved. CDR1 is MGHRA, CDR2 YSYEKL, per germline. V lost 6 bases to trimming and J lost 5 bases, with 19 bases between them. This CDR3 comprises 15 residues. The CDR3 region is CASRGRHGSWETQYF. In DNA, the CDR3 is TGCGCCAGCAGGGGTAGACACGGTTCTTGGGAGACCCAGTACTTC.

The count of this clone is one. V gene TRBV19 combines with J gene TRBJ1-1; D remains unclear. Trimming removed 6 bases at V and 7 bases at J, with 12 bases between. Germline CDR1 and CDR2: LNHDA and SQIVND (reference sequence). This CDR3 region has 12 residues. In DNA, the CDR3 is TGTGCCAGTAGCTCCCGACCGCATGAAGCTTTCTTT. Translated: CASSSRPHEAFF.